Reported below is one T cell receptor beta chain. The specificity of this receptor is unknown. The sample holds no much larger clone one base away, and base qualities are not on file. This specimen belongs to a study of Ad26.COV2.S vaccination and SARS-CoV-2 variants (dated by TCRdb to the early 2020s). With respect to the entire study: Vaccine-arm donors were drawn from COV1001, a multicentre, randomized, double-blind, placebo-controlled phase I-IIa trial of Ad26.COV2.S in healthy adults. Ad26.COV2.S was administered intramuscularly at 5 x 10^10 or 1 x 10^11 viral particles, either as a single shot or as two shots given 56 days apart. TCRbeta repertoire sequencing was used to assess the specificity and breadth of SARS-CoV-2-reactive T cell receptors after Ad26.COV2.S vaccination. A total of roughly 32 samples were included in the TCR-sequenced set, comprising around 19 Ad26.COV2.S vaccine recipients, 5 placebo recipients and 8 SARS-CoV-2 convalescent individuals. Trial participants were randomized into five groups of five, in which low-dose or high-dose Ad26.COV2.S was given once or twice, or placebo was given on both occasions. Investigators remained blinded to trial group allocation during experiments and outcome assessment.

Findings and caveats that apply to the study as a whole: It was noted by the authors that total T cell responses may have been underestimated by the TCR breadth and depth analyses. After vaccination, substantial breadth of spike-specific CD8+ and CD4+ T cell responses was reported. Comparing responses between vaccine doses or regimens was not something the study was powered to do. Vaccine and placebo recipients had comparable non-spike TCR breadth, which fits with the vaccine containing only spike. Compared with placebo recipients, Ad26.COV2.S recipients showed higher spike-specific TCR breadth (P = 0.0014).

The treatment or condition label corresponds to: some 19 received Ad26.COV2.S at low or high dose, single or two shots; roughly five received placebo; per-sample allocation not given. For vaccine and placebo recipients, repertoires were sequenced using samples collected on day 63 after the first injection. Between 29 July and 7 August 2020, Cohort 1b enrolled fewer than 30 adults aged 18-55 years at one site in Boston, USA. As a vaccine, Ad26.COV2.S was a replication-incompetent adenovirus type 26 vector that expressed a prefusion-stabilized SARS-CoV-2 spike protein derived from the original Wuhan strain. TCRbeta CDR3 regions were sequenced with the immunoSEQ Assay. After extraction, genomic DNA underwent amplification by bias-controlled multiplex PCR, followed by high-throughput sequencing. As for how the authors treated the data: Collapsing and filtering of sequences were performed to quantify the absolute abundance of each unique TCRbeta CDR3 region. T cell fraction was estimated by normalization of TCRbeta template counts to usable DNA, with usable DNA being measured through amplification of reference genes present in all nucleated cells. Repertoire TCRs were annotated as SARS-CoV-2-specific by exact matching of V gene, CDR3 amino acid sequence and J gene to a known reactive TCR set. The reference SARS-CoV-2 TCR set came from MIRA and was filtered for enrichment in COVID-19-positive ImmuneCODE repertoires, removing public or cross-reactive TCRs. Drawing on the MIRA antigens, annotated TCRs were analysed further at the level of specific ORF or position within ORF. Breadth was defined as annotated unique rearrangements over total unique productive rearrangements; depth was the summed frequency of those rearrangements. Two-sided Wilcoxon rank-sum tests were applied when comparing TCR breadth between groups. This immuneACCESS table, as held by TCRdb, lists in-frame sequences with V and J called but not all clones. Of the missing ones, under half trace to an unresolved V gene in checked studies; the others have no known cause. Clonal size and the V and J genes are those of that table, whereas D and trimming came from the DNA. Across this sample there are 360,000 or so clones, with over 75% seen only once. The top ten constitute about 1.9% of the sample.

The germline ends are 9 bases apart after V is trimmed by 0 bases and J by 1 base. The germline V gene encodes CDR1 LGHNA and CDR2 YNFKEQ. From the cysteine up to the phenylalanine, the CDR3 has a length of 15 residues. Just CDR3 DNA is preserved here, 45 bases in frame from base 1. The V and J segments used are TRBV4-2 and TRBJ1-1; the D segment cannot be called with confidence. This clonotype was sampled from a person between 18 and 65 years old who received the Ad26.COV2.S COVID-19 vaccine or a placebo. Specimen: peripheral blood, collected in a trial of Ad26.COV2.S vaccine versus placebo. In nucleotides, the sequence is TGTGCCAGCAGCCAAGATACCGACAAGAACACTGAAGCTTTCTTT. This codes for CASSQDTDKNTEAFF.